Listed here is a single T cell receptor beta chain. What it recognizes is unknown. The record originates from a study of cytomegalovirus exposure and HLA in healthy donors. Study results and limitations: CMV serostatus was the sole immune exposure data available. Sequencing likely caused a cluster of highly shared sequence variants. Researchers reportedly found TCR beta sequences accurately predicted most subjects' HLA-A and HLA-B alleles.

The V gene's germline CDR1 is SGHDT and CDR2 YYEEEE. V lost 4 bases, J lost 4 bases, and 17 bases lay in between. The CDR3 is 15 residues long. The PCR ran on 60 Vbeta and 13 Jbeta primers. Profiled with immunoSEQ multiplex PCR; TCRdb holds only in-frame clones, not every one. The sample shows roughly 120,000 clones, and 3.6% sits with its ten largest clones. This sequence was found in a man between 18 and 29 years old in good health and CMV-seronegative. The sequenced material came from PBMCs. The chain carries TRBV5-6 and TRBJ2-5, with D perhaps TRBD1 (5 bases). The CDR3 region is CASSPFDGAPETQYF. Written as DNA, the CDR3 is TGTGCCAGCAGCCCATTTGATGGGGCGCCAGAGACCCAGTACTTC. The complete variable domain, with remaining parts taken from reference TRBV5-6 and TRBJ2-5, reads DAGVTQSPTHLIKTRGQQVTLRCSPKSGHDTVSWYQQALGQGPQFIFQYYEEEERQRGNFPDRFSGHQFPNYSSELNVNALLLGDSALYLCASSPFDGAPETQYFGPGTRLLVL.